Each of the 31 T cell receptor beta chains below was sequenced from the same sample in a study of technical replicates of blood from a handful of donors. Profiling relied on immunoSEQ multiplex PCR, and the TCRdb table lists in-frame clones only, not all of them. The sample lists around 61,000 clones, approximately 97% occurring once. The sample comprised T cells isolated from PBMCs. The receptors derive from a human donor in good health.

The chain joins TRBV11-2 to TRBJ1-4; maybe TRBD1 (6 bases). The CDR3 runs to 15 residues. Trimming stripped 2 bases from V and 4 bases from J, with 11 bases between. The germline V gene has CDR1 SGHAT and CDR2 FQNNGV. The CDR3 region has the DNA TGTGCCAGCAGCTTAAATGGACAGCGTAATGAAAAACTGTTTTTT. Translating gives CASSLNGQRNEKLFF.

The rearrangement uses TRBV11-2 and TRBJ1-6, with 8 positions matching TRBD1. The trim removed 5 bases at V and 6 bases at J, leaving 3 bases unmatched. Germline CDR1 is SGHAT and CDR2 is FQNNGV. The CDR3 has 14 amino acids. In nucleotides, the CDR3 is TGTGCCAGCAGCGGGGACAGGCGTAATTCACCCCTCCACTTT. This encodes CASSGDRRNSPLHF.

The chain carries TRBV2 and TRBJ2-3; TRBD2 is a possible D gene (5 bases). The CDR3 consists of 15 residues. V was cut by 6 bases and J by 0 bases, with 13 bases left in between. CDR1 and CDR2 from the germline V gene are SNHLY and FYNNEI. CDR3: CASRPGGPSTDTQYF. The CDR3 bases are TGTGCCAGCAGGCCCGGAGGACCTAGCACAGATACGCAGTATTTT.

The chain recombines TRBV11-2 with TRBJ2-5; 7 nucleotides line up with TRBD1. The CDR3 covers 17 residues. Unmatched junction bases numbered 13, after V lost 5 bases and J lost 1 base. Per germline, CDR1 SGHAT and CDR2 FQNNGV. In DNA, the CDR3 is TGTGCCAGCAGCAAGGGGACAGTTGTCCCGTTCCAAGAGACCCAGTACTTC. Protein product: CASSKGTVVPFQETQYF.

V and J are TRBV6-1 and TRBJ2-2, with no clear D. Trimming took 3 bases from V and 3 from J, leaving 11 bases between them. The CDR3 contains 15 residues. Germline-derived CDR1 and CDR2 are MNHNS and SASEGT. The CDR3 loop is CASSDAPRHTGELFF. The CDR3, as DNA: TGTGCCAGCAGTGATGCGCCCAGGCACACCGGGGAGCTGTTTTTT.

This clone showed up just once. The V call is TRBV28, the J call TRBJ1-5; 11 bases align to TRBD1. With V trimmed by 2 bases and J by 5 bases, 8 bases remained unmatched. The germline V gene has CDR1 MDHEN and CDR2 SYDVKM. CDR3 length: 17 residues. CDR3 loop: CASSLVGGQGVDQPQHF. CDR3 in DNA: TGTGCCAGCAGTTTAGTCGGGGGACAGGGGGTCGATCAGCCCCAGCATTTT.

V and J are TRBV28 and TRBJ2-7; D is unresolved. Germline values: CDR1 MDHEN, CDR2 SYDVKM. Trimming pared 3 bases from V and 3 bases from J, leaving 15 bases between. The CDR3 spans 15 residues. DNA of the CDR3: TGTGCCAGCAGTTTTGGTCCGAGCCCCGTCTACGAGCAGTACTTC. This sequence encodes CASSFGPSPVYEQYF.

This sequence joins TRBV30 and TRBJ1-4; the D gene is possibly TRBD1 (5 bases). V lost 3 bases, J lost 0 bases, and 11 bases lay in between. Germline V lookup: CDR1 GTSNPN, CDR2 SVGIG (reference sequence). This CDR3 is 15 amino acids long. The CDR3, as DNA: TGTGCCTGGAGGTGGGGGGGGGCAACTAATGAAAAACTGTTTTTT. It specifies CAWRWGGATNEKLFF.

The count of this clone is one. V usage is TRBV5-5 and J usage is TRBJ2-5; 12 bases are shared with TRBD2. The germline V gene has CDR1 SGHKS and CDR2 YYEKEE (reference sequence). The CDR3 covers 19 residues. Trimming at V came to 0 bases and at J to 3 bases, leaving 12 bases not matched to a gene. CDR3 nucleotide sequence: TGTGCCAGCAGCTTGGAGGGGGCAAGGGGACTAGCGGGTAAAGAGACCCAGTACTTC. Residues: CASSLEGARGLAGKETQYF.

The gene calls are TRBV27 and TRBJ2-7; 7 bases match TRBD2. The CDR3 contains 15 residues. V shed 2 bases, J shed 0 bases, and the junction held 4 bases outside the gene matches. The germline gives CDR1 MNHEY, CDR2 SMNVEV (reference sequence). The DNA for the CDR3 is TGTGCCAGCAGTTTACGCGGGAGACTCTCCTACGAGCAGTACTTC. Its translation: CASSLRGRLSYEQYF.

This chain joins TRBV19 and TRBJ1-5, with 9 bases identical to TRBD1. The CDR3 is made up of 15 amino acids. The germline gives CDR1 LNHDA, CDR2 SQIVND (reference sequence). V shed 9 bases, J shed 5 bases, and the junction held 11 bases outside the gene matches. CDR3 in amino acids: CARKRRDRDYQPQHF. Written as DNA, the CDR3 is TGTGCCAGGAAACGCCGGGACAGGGATTATCAGCCCCAGCATTTT.

This clone was seen a single time. Germline is not matched at one junction end, which may reflect a read error. The chain carries TRBV29-1 and TRBJ1-1; 7 nucleotides match TRBD1. In germline, CDR1 is SQVTM, CDR2 ANQGSEA. The length of the CDR3 is 15 residues. The CDR3 bases are TGCAGCGTTAATCCGACAGGGAGAACGAACGCTGAAGCTTTCTTT. Its translation: CSVNPTGRTNAEAFF.

Written as DNA, the CDR3 is TGTGCCAGCAGTTTGGTCGAGGGATCACCCCTCCACTTT. Its protein is CASSLVEGSPLHF. V is TRBV27 and J is TRBJ1-6; no definite D call. There are 13 residues in the CDR3. Deletions cut 3 bases from V and 10 bases from J, with 10 bases between. Per the germline V gene, CDR1 is MNHEY and CDR2 is SMNVEV (reference sequence).

This chain connects TRBV6-5 to TRBJ1-1, with D possibly TRBD1 on 6 matching bases. The length of the CDR3 is 14 residues. The germline V gene has CDR1 MNHEY and CDR2 SVGAGI. Trimming pared 5 bases from V and 5 bases from J, leaving 15 bases between. As DNA, the CDR3 is TGTGCCAGCAGTGTCAGGGGTAAGATGACTGAAGCTTTCTTT. This gives the protein CASSVRGKMTEAFF.

V is TRBV28 and J is TRBJ2-3, with 8 bases lining up with TRBD2. The germline CDR1 and CDR2 sequences are MDHEN and SYDVKM. V shed 8 bases, J shed 3 bases, and the junction held 10 bases outside the gene matches. The CDR3 is made up of 15 amino acids. The CDR3 reads CASRFGSGMTDTQYF. CDR3 nucleotides: TGTGCCAGCCGGTTTGGTAGCGGGATGACAGATACGCAGTATTTT.

V gene TRBV5-1 combines with J gene TRBJ1-2; 9 bases match TRBD1. The germline CDR1 and CDR2 sequences are SGHRS and YFSETQ. The CDR3 extends over 15 amino acids. V gave up 0 bases and J gave up 4 bases; unmatched junction bases: 4. The CDR3 DNA reads TGCGCCAGCAGCTTGGGGACAGGGGTTTTCTATGGCTACACCTTC. Translated, it gives CASSLGTGVFYGYTF.

The rearrangement joins TRBV5-1 to TRBJ2-1, with 9 bases fitting TRBD2. J was trimmed by 3 bases and V by 7 bases; bases with no gene match: 8. Germline CDR1 is SGHRS and CDR2 is YFSETQ. The CDR3 length is 15 residues. The DNA for the CDR3 is TGCGCCAGCGGGCTTAGCGGGGGCCACTACAATGAGCAGTTCTTC. This gives the protein CASGLSGGHYNEQFF.

This chain joins TRBV30 and TRBJ1-2; 7 nucleotides match TRBD1. V trimming: 2 bases; J trimming: 4 bases; junction bases outside the gene matches: 10. The CDR3 runs to 15 residues. Per germline, CDR1 GTSNPN and CDR2 SVGIG (reference sequence). The CDR3 loop is CAWSIGDSKIYGYTF. Written as DNA, the CDR3 is TGTGCCTGGAGTATAGGGGACAGTAAAATCTATGGCTACACCTTC.

The J gene is TRBJ1-2, the V gene TRBV7-9; 9 bases map to TRBD1. There are 15 residues in the CDR3. The junction had 3 bases not matched to a gene; V was cut back by 0 bases and J by 4 bases. CDR1 and CDR2 from the germline V gene are SEHNR and FQNEAQ (reference sequence). The CDR3 here is CASSLAGQGSYGYTF. The CDR3 nucleotides read TGTGCCAGCAGCTTAGCGGGACAGGGATCCTATGGCTACACCTTC.

This chain links TRBV30 with TRBJ1-4; D unclear. This CDR3 region has 13 residues. The V gene lost 4 bases and the J gene lost 4 bases, with 10 bases spanning the gap. Germline V lookup: CDR1 GTSNPN, CDR2 SVGIG (reference sequence). The CDR3 protein is CAWTQVVNEKLFF. CDR3 nucleotides: TGTGCCTGGACCCAGGTGGTTAATGAAAAACTGTTTTTT. Full variable domain (remainder filled in from reference TRBV30 and TRBJ1-4): SQTIHQWPATLVQPVGSPLSLECTVEGTSNPNLYWYRQAAGRGLQLLFYSVGIGQISSEVPQNLSASRPQDRQFILSSKKLLLSDSGFYLCAWTQVVNEKLFFGSGTQLSVL.

This clone was seen once. This chain uses TRBV27 with TRBJ1-5; possible D gene TRBD1, 5 bases. Per germline, CDR1 MNHEY and CDR2 SMNVEV (reference sequence). The CDR3 consists of 15 residues. Trimming took off 3 bases at V and 1 base at J, with 10 bases between the two ends. The CDR3 is CASSLGGGSNQPQHF. The DNA for the CDR3 is TGTGCCAGCAGTTTGGGGGGGGGAAGCAATCAGCCCCAGCATTTT.

The chain couples TRBV6-5 to TRBJ1-2, with 7 positions matching TRBD1. V dropped 2 bases and J dropped 4; count of bases not matched to a gene: 10. CDR3 length: 16 amino acids. Germline-derived CDR1 and CDR2 are MNHEY and SVGAGI. Here the CDR3 DNA reads TGTGCCAGCAGTTACCACGGGACAGCCAAGACCTATGGCTACACCTTC. Translation: CASSYHGTAKTYGYTF.

The gene calls are TRBV28 and TRBJ2-2, with 9 bases lining up with TRBD1. CDR3 length: 16 amino acids. With 5 bases clipped from V and 5 bases from J, the junction kept 9 bases outside the gene matches. Germline CDR1 and CDR2: MDHEN and SYDVKM. DNA for the CDR3: TGTGCCAGCAGTCCCCACAGGGGGCAGAGGACCGGGGAGCTGTTTTTT. Encoded protein: CASSPHRGQRTGELFF.

The rearrangement links TRBV28 to TRBJ2-7, with 9 bases fitting TRBD1. V trimming: 10 bases; J trimming: 1 base; junction bases outside the gene matches: 5. This CDR3 spans 13 amino acids. Germline CDR1 is MDHEN and CDR2 is SYDVKM. CDR3 region: CATGQGKSYEQYF. The CDR3 bases are TGTGCCACCGGACAGGGGAAATCCTACGAGCAGTACTTC.

The chain recombines TRBV7-2 with TRBJ2-2; 7 bases fit TRBD2. The CDR3 is made up of 16 amino acids. Germline CDR1 and CDR2: SGHTA and FQGNSA. V lost 5 bases and J lost 2; bases outside the gene matches: 8. The DNA of the CDR3 is TGTGCCAGCAGCCAATTGGGACTATCAAACACCGGGGAGCTGTTTTTT. This encodes CASSQLGLSNTGELFF.

J is TRBJ1-6 and V is TRBV27; 10 nucleotides agree with TRBD1. The CDR3 is made up of 14 amino acids. V lost 8 bases to trimming and J lost 7 bases; unmatched junction nucleotides: 5. CDR1 is MNHEY and CDR2 is SMNVEV in the germline V gene (reference sequence). CDR3 in DNA: TGTGCCAGCCAGCGGGGACAGGGGAATTCACCCCTCCACTTT. Translating gives CASQRGQGNSPLHF.

The V call is TRBV9, the J call TRBJ2-1; no firm D call. CDR3 length: 15 residues. The germline CDR1 and CDR2 sequences are SGDLS and YYNGEE. V lost 0 bases, J lost 6 bases, and 13 bases lay in between. The DNA for the CDR3 is TGTGCCAGCAGCGTAGGGTTTAACACGGGCAATGAGCAGTTCTTC. Its translation is CASSVGFNTGNEQFF.

The chain joins TRBV4-2 to TRBJ2-7; tentatively, D is TRBD2 (6 bases). The CDR3 length is 15 residues. Deletions cut 0 bases from V and 5 bases from J, with 14 bases between. CDR1 is LGHNA and CDR2 is YNFKEQ in the germline V gene. The CDR3 sequence: CASSQDRGRGNEQYF. The DNA for the CDR3 is TGTGCCAGCAGCCAAGATAGGGGCCGGGGGAACGAGCAGTACTTC.

The CDR3 loop reads CASSGRNGEQFF. The CDR3 bases are TGTGCCAGCAGTGGGCGAAATGGTGAGCAGTTCTTC. The chain couples TRBV6-5 to TRBJ2-1; D remains ambiguous. This CDR3 contains 12 residues. Germline V gives CDR1 MNHEY, CDR2 SVGAGI. V gave up 5 bases and J gave up 9 bases, with 11 bases separating them.

This CDR3 reads CASSQAGGSSYNEQFF. CDR3 bases: TGTGCCAGCAGCCAGGCAGGGGGAAGCTCCTACAATGAGCAGTTCTTC. The chain is built from TRBV4-2 and TRBJ2-1, with 7 bases matching TRBD1. From germline, CDR1 is LGHNA and CDR2 YNFKEQ. The CDR3 totals 16 residues. Germline trimming cut 3 bases from V and 0 bases from J; bases unmatched to any gene: 5.

The chain has TRBV6-5 and TRBJ2-5; a possible D gene is TRBD2 (7 bases). Trimming took 2 bases from V and 3 from J, leaving 10 bases between them. Germline-derived CDR1 and CDR2 are MNHEY and SVGAGI. The CDR3 has 14 residues. The CDR3 sequence: CASSYAGAEETQYF. Here the CDR3 DNA reads TGTGCCAGCAGTTACGCGGGGGCCGAAGAGACCCAGTACTTC.